In its sample, the clone carrying this T cell receptor beta chain was seen once. Its antigen is unknown. The data belong to a study of cytomegalovirus exposure and HLA in healthy donors. Overall study context: Unique TCRs numbering around 85 million, obtained from HLA-typed donors, made up an early data release. Findings of the study overall: Reports showed the classifier diagnosing cytomegalovirus status with high specificity and sensitivity. Reports indicate that TCR beta sequences accurately predicted the HLA-A and HLA-B alleles of most subjects. Most CMV-associated TCR beta chains appeared HLA-restricted in a later analysis.

PCR amplification relied on 60 Vbeta primers (plus 13 Jbeta primers). The repertoire was sequenced with immunoSEQ multiplex PCR; TCRdb's copy has only in-frame clones and lacks some. The sample lists 90,000 to 150,000 clones; approximately 76% were seen once. The specimen sequenced was PBMCs. This TCR came from a man between 50 and 59 years old in good health and CMV-seropositive.

As DNA, the CDR3 is TGTGCCAGTAACCGACTAGCTGGGGGCAATGAGCAGTTCTTC. It is translated as CASNRLAGGNEQFF. The V gene is TRBV19, the J gene TRBJ2-1; 7 bases fit TRBD2. V trimming: 7 bases; J trimming: 6 bases; junction bases outside the gene matches: 9. The germline V gene has CDR1 LNHDA and CDR2 SQIVND (reference sequence). This CDR3 region has 14 residues.